The T cell receptor beta chain under discussion was sequenced for a study of blood T cell repertoires in COVID-19. Looking at the study overall: Acute and convalescent COVID-19 samples came from the United States, Italy and Spain. T cells, B-cell-depleted T cells, or PBMCs provided the cDNA or gDNA that served as material.

The authors' processing: Estimation of nucleated cell counts relied on the amplification of reference gene primers. Data came from immunoSEQ multiplex PCR; TCRdb stores just in-frame clones and leaves some out. Clonal size and the V and J genes are those of that table, whereas D and trimming came from the DNA. Found here are about 190,000 clones, roughly four fifths of them singletons; the top ten hold around 12%. V gave up 4 bases and J gave up 2 bases, with 11 bases separating them. The CDR3 is made up of 13 amino acids. Germline V gene data show CDR1 as GTSNPN and CDR2 as SVGIG (reference sequence).

The V call is TRBV30, the J call TRBJ1-1; no clear D. The receptor comes from a woman aged 45 to 65 with acute or convalescent COVID-19. Specimen: peripheral blood. CDR3 region: CAWKAGINTEAFF. In nucleotides, the CDR3 is TGTGCCTGGAAGGCGGGGATTAACACTGAAGCTTTCTTT.